Below are 17 T cell receptor beta chains sequenced from a single sample in a study of OX40 agonist ivuxolimab in advanced cancers. Assay used: immunoSEQ multiplex PCR; TCRdb lists only in-frame clones, some missing. The repertoire consists of roughly 70,000 clones, with 80% to 90% occurring once and the leading ten covering around 8.2%. The source was CD4+ or CD8+ T cells sorted from blood, collected in a trial of the OX40 agonist ivuxolimab. Receptors originate from an adult with an advanced solid tumor such as melanoma, head and neck, liver or kidney cancer.

As concerns this clone: Other DNA sequences within the sample encode an identical CDR3. The chain recombines TRBV7-6 with TRBJ1-5; 9 bases map to TRBD1. Germline V gene sequence: CDR1 SGHVS, CDR2 FNYEAQ. Trimming removed 5 bases from V and 8 bases from J; junction bases left unmatched: 13. CDR3 length equals 16 residues. The CDR3 reads CASSPGTGIWGEPQHF. The CDR3 nucleotides read TGTGCCAGCAGCCCAGGGACAGGGATTTGGGGGGAGCCCCAGCATTTT.

This clone was seen only once. This chain links TRBV6-5 with TRBJ2-3; 9 positions match TRBD1. V gave up 4 bases and J gave up 6 bases; unmatched junction bases: 8. CDR3 length: 15 residues. Germline lookup yields CDR1 MNHEY and CDR2 SVGAGI. The CDR3 coding sequence is TGTGCCAGCAGTTCCCCAGGGACAGGGATCGATACGCAGTATTTT. Translating it yields CASSSPGTGIDTQYF.

The genes are TRBV30 and TRBJ1-5, with no clear D. The ends were cut back, 1 base at V and 8 bases at J, with 15 bases in the middle. Germline CDR1 is GTSNPN and CDR2 is SVGIG (reference sequence). This CDR3 spans 14 amino acids. The CDR3 DNA reads TGTGCCTGGAGTGAGAAGAGGGAAGTGAAGCCCCAGCATTTT. Translating gives CAWSEKREVKPQHF.

The V and J genes are TRBV2 and TRBJ1-6; 7 bases are a match to TRBD1. The CDR3 runs 16 residues. V dropped 6 bases and J dropped 2; count of bases not matched to a gene: 7. The V gene's germline CDR1 is SNHLY and CDR2 FYNNEI. CDR3 sequence reads: CASRKFGQAYNSPLHF. The CDR3, as DNA: TGTGCCAGCAGGAAATTCGGACAGGCCTATAATTCACCCCTCCACTTT. Looking up the rest from reference TRBV2 and TRBJ1-6 gives the full variable domain: EPEVTQTPSHQVTQMGQEVILRCVPISNHLYFYWYRQILGQKVEFLVSFYNNEISEKSEIFDDQFSVERPDGSNFTLKIRSTKLEDSAMYFCASRKFGQAYNSPLHFGNGTRLTVT.

The rearrangement uses TRBV10-3 and TRBJ1-3; 12 bases line up with TRBD1. This CDR3 contains 14 residues. Germline V gene lookup returns CDR1 ENHRY and CDR2 SYGVKD. J lost 4 bases, V lost 6 bases, and 1 base had no gene match. The CDR3 sequence: CAIRGTGGGNTIYF. CDR3 sequence (DNA): TGTGCCATCAGGGGGACAGGGGGCGGAAACACCATATATTTT.

V usage is TRBV10-3 and J usage is TRBJ1-1, with D maybe TRBD1 (6 bases). V was cut by 11 bases and J by 2 bases, with 12 bases left in between. The CDR3 covers 12 residues. Looked up from germline, CDR1 is ENHRY and CDR2 is SYGVKD. The CDR3 bases are TGTGCCTACTCACAGGGAAACACTGAAGCTTTCTTT. It translates to CAYSQGNTEAFF.

The chain has TRBV7-3 and TRBJ2-2, with TRBD2 matching 9 bases. The V gene end was trimmed by 4 bases and the J gene end by 5 bases; junction bases not matched to a gene: 2. Per the germline V gene, CDR1 is SGHTA and CDR2 is FQGTGA. This CDR3 comprises 14 residues. Here the CDR3 DNA reads TGTGCCAGCAGCTCGGGACTAGCTACCGGGGAGCTGTTTTTT. Residues: CASSSGLATGELFF.

The V gene is TRBV6-5, the J gene TRBJ1-4; perhaps TRBD1 as D (6 bases). Per germline, CDR1 MNHEY and CDR2 SVGAGI. CDR3 length: 14 residues. The V end was cut by 5 bases, the J end by 5 bases, with 12 bases between. The CDR3 reads CASSPQGRNEKLFF. The CDR3 nucleotides read TGTGCCAGCAGTCCACAGGGAAGGAATGAAAAACTGTTTTTT.

The chain employs TRBV9 and TRBJ1-3; D is undetermined. CDR3 length: 15 amino acids. CDR1 and CDR2 (germline): SGDLS, YYNGEE. With 0 bases removed from V and 4 bases from J, the gap between germline ends came to 11 bases. CDR3 nucleotides: TGTGCCAGCAGCGTAGAGAGCGTCGCGGGAAACACCATATATTTT. It translates to CASSVESVAGNTIYF.

The V and J genes are TRBV7-2 and TRBJ1-3; D not certain. Trimming pared 5 bases from V and 11 bases from J, leaving 16 bases between. Germline loops: CDR1 SGHTA, CDR2 FQGNSA. The CDR3 extends over 13 amino acids. The CDR3 coding sequence is TGTGCCAGCAGCGCCAGCCCAAAAGAGGCCATATATTTT. It codes for CASSASPKEAIYF.

This chain connects TRBV5-1 to TRBJ2-1, with TRBD2 matching 10 bases. Trimming cost V 0 bases and J 6 bases; bases outside gene matches: 6. The V gene's germline CDR1 is SGHRS and CDR2 YFSETQ. The CDR3 length is 16 residues. CDR3 sequence: CASSLVAASGGNEQFF. The CDR3 coding sequence is TGCGCCAGCAGCTTGGTTGCGGCTAGCGGGGGCAATGAGCAGTTCTTC.

In its sample, this clone was seen once. V usage is TRBV18 and J usage is TRBJ1-2, with D unclear. There are 11 residues in the CDR3. Germline loops: CDR1 KGHSH, CDR2 LQKENI. Trimming cost V 6 bases and J 12 bases, with 14 bases left between them. The CDR3 sequence is CASSPDKENTF. DNA for the CDR3: TGTGCCAGCTCCCCCGACAAGGAAAACACCTTC.

This chain links TRBV11-3 with TRBJ1-2; unclear D gene. The CDR3 has 14 residues. V lost 1 base to trimming and J lost 0 bases, with 6 bases between them. Germline CDR1 is SGHNT and CDR2 is YENEEA. The CDR3 region is CASSLVRSNYGYTF. The CDR3 DNA reads TGTGCCAGCAGCTTAGTCCGTTCTAACTATGGCTACACCTTC.

This sequence joins TRBV5-1 and TRBJ2-5; TRBD1 matches 9 bases. This CDR3 has 17 residues. With V trimmed by 5 bases and J by 4 bases, 15 bases remained unmatched. The germline CDR1 and CDR2 sequences are SGHRS and YFSETQ. The CDR3 sequence is CASSSRPGQGPGETQYF. CDR3 nucleotides: TGCGCCAGCAGTTCCCGCCCGGGACAGGGCCCTGGAGAGACCCAGTACTTC.

This chain connects TRBV30 to TRBJ2-1; 9 positions match TRBD2. V gave up 4 bases and J gave up 8 bases; unmatched junction bases: 9. This CDR3 region has 14 residues. In germline, CDR1 is GTSNPN, CDR2 SVGIG (reference sequence). The CDR3 nucleotides are TGTGCCTGGACACCTAGCGGGGCTTTATATGAGCAGTTCTTC. Amino acid sequence: CAWTPSGALYEQFF.

The chain carries TRBV5-5 and TRBJ1-5, with TRBD1 as a possible D gene (5 bases). The CDR3 is 15 residues long. Germline values: CDR1 SGHKS, CDR2 YYEKEE (reference sequence). With 3 bases removed from V and 5 bases from J, the gap between germline ends came to 15 bases. CDR3: CASSSLGVSDQPQHF. The CDR3 DNA reads TGTGCCAGCAGCTCGTTGGGGGTCTCCGATCAGCCCCAGCATTTT.

The chain has TRBV30 and TRBJ1-5, with D hard to call. The CDR3 extends over 13 amino acids. In germline, CDR1 is GTSNPN, CDR2 SVGIG (reference sequence). Between the trimmed V and J ends, which lost 3 bases and 4 bases, there was a span of 10 bases. CDR3 loop: CAWRGSGNQPQHF. The CDR3 bases are TGTGCCTGGAGGGGGTCGGGTAATCAGCCCCAGCATTTT.